A selection of T cell receptor beta chains follows, all from one sample in a study of T cell changes during pregnancy in multiple sclerosis. The assay was immunoSEQ multiplex PCR, and TCRdb's table has in-frame clones only and misses some. The profile shows tens of thousands of clones, 85% to 95% of them singletons. Specimen: peripheral blood, collected in the first trimester of pregnancy. These receptors all stem from a female donor with multiple sclerosis, enrolled in a pregnancy study. CDR3s include the opening cysteine and the closing phenylalanine or tryptophan. A D gene is named only where the DNA matches it firmly. Expanded clones get a size class; other rows say once, few or many, or leave the size out.

V	size	D	J	length	DNA	CDR3
TRBV27	few	NA	TRBJ1-5	15	TGTGCCAGCAGTCCTCGCTGGGGGGACAATCAGCCCCAGCATTTT	CASSPRWGDNQPQHF
TRBV4-2	NA	NA	TRBJ2-2	13	TGTGCCAGCAGCCAAGGACATTTAGGGGAGCTGTTTTTT	CASSQGHLGELFF
TRBV7-9	once	TRBD2	TRBJ2-7	13	TGTGCCAGCAGGAGCGGGAGAGCCTACGAGCAGTACTTC	CASRSGRAYEQYF
TRBV5-4	NA	NA	TRBJ2-7	13	TGTGCCAGCAGCTTGGCGGGGTCCTACGAGCAGTACTTC	CASSLAGSYEQYF
TRBV7-3	few	TRBD1	TRBJ2-2	13	TGTGCCAGCAGCCTACAGGGGACCGGGGAGCTGTTTTTT	CASSLQGTGELFF
TRBV7-9	once	NA	TRBJ2-3	18	TGTGCCAGCAGCTACGGACGATCCGGACAGCCTAGCACAGATACGCAGTATTTT	CASSYGRSGQPSTDTQYF
TRBV21-1	once	NA	TRBJ2-1	16	TGTGCCAGCAGCAAATCACAGGGGGCGTTTTACAATGAGCAGTTCTTC	CASSKSQGAFYNEQFF
TRBV14	NA	NA	TRBJ2-7	14	TGTGCCAGCAGCCCGTTACAGAACTCCTACGAGCAGTACTTC	CASSPLQNSYEQYF
TRBV4-1	NA	NA	TRBJ1-5	17	TGCGCCAGCAGCCAAGAAACCGTCAGGGCCGGCAATCAGCCCCAGCATTTT	CASSQETVRAGNQPQHF
TRBV7-6	once	NA	TRBJ2-1	15	TGTGCCAGCAGCTTAGGACAATTTGGGCTAAATGAGCAGTTCTTC	CASSLGQFGLNEQFF
TRBV10-3	few	TRBD1	TRBJ1-5	15	TGTGCCATCAGTGAGGACAGGGGAGGAGGTCAGCCCCAGCATTTT	CAISEDRGGGQPQHF
TRBV11-1	once	TRBD2	TRBJ2-5	17	TGTGCCAGCAGCCGCGGGGGTAGCGGCGTGTCTTTGGAGACCCAGTACTTC	CASSRGGSGVSLETQYF
TRBV6-1	NA	NA	TRBJ1-5	16	TGTGCCAGCAGTGAATGGGCAGGCAATAGCAATCAGCCCCAGCATTTT	CASSEWAGNSNQPQHF
TRBV13	once	TRBD2	TRBJ2-7	17	TGTGCCAGCAGCTTAGCCAAGACTAGCGAGAGCTCCTACGAGCAGTACTTC	CASSLAKTSESSYEQYF
TRBV7-8	NA	TRBD2	TRBJ2-7	14	TGTGCCAGCAGCCCAACCGGACTAGCAGGCGAGCAGTACTTC	CASSPTGLAGEQYF
TRBV27	NA	NA	TRBJ1-1	16	TGTGCCAGCAGTTTATCGTCAGGGGTAGGAAACACTGAAGCTTTCTTT	CASSLSSGVGNTEAFF
TRBV9	NA	TRBD1	TRBJ1-2	15	TGTGCCAGCAGCAACGGGACAGGGGTTACCTATGGCTACACCTTC	CASSNGTGVTYGYTF
TRBV18	NA	NA	TRBJ1-3	15	TGTGCCAGCTCGCAGTTAAAGACACCAGGAAACACCATATATTTT	CASSQLKTPGNTIYF
TRBV7-2	once	NA	TRBJ1-1	16	TGTGCCAGCAGCTTAATGGCGCCCGGGACTGGGACTGAAGCTTTCTTT	CASSLMAPGTGTEAFF
TRBV9	once	TRBD1	TRBJ2-7	14	TGTGCCAGCAGCGAGACAGGGAGCTCCTACGAGCAGTACTTC	CASSETGSSYEQYF
TRBV19	NA	NA	TRBJ1-2	13	TGTGCCAGTAAGGCAGGCCTAAACTATGGCTACACCTTC	CASKAGLNYGYTF
TRBV7-6	NA	TRBD1	TRBJ1-1	17	TGTGCCAGCACCCCCGGGACAGGGTTAGGAATGAACACTGAAGCTTTCTTT	CASTPGTGLGMNTEAFF
TRBV11-3	NA	TRBD2	TRBJ2-2	18	TGTGCCAGCAGCCAGTGGCTAGCGGGAGGGCCACACACCGGGGAGCTGTTTTTT	CASSQWLAGGPHTGELFF
TRBV6-1	NA	TRBD2	TRBJ2-1	19	TGTGCCAGCAGTGCACCTAGCGGGGGGACCGACGTCTCCTACAATGAGCAGTTCTTC	CASSAPSGGTDVSYNEQFF
TRBV5-1	NA	NA	TRBJ1-1	14	TGCGCCAGCAGCTTGAACCCAGGAAACACTGAAGCTTTCTTT	CASSLNPGNTEAFF
TRBV9	NA	TRBD2	TRBJ2-1	18	TGTGCCAGCAGCGTAGCGGGGGAGGGTAGCGGGAGTGGGAATGAGCAGTTCTTC	CASSVAGEGSGSGNEQFF
TRBV6-5	NA	NA	TRBJ1-1	13	TGTGCCAGCAGACCAGGGAAGAACACTGAAGCTTTCTTT	CASRPGKNTEAFF
TRBV27	NA	TRBD1	TRBJ1-5	17	TGTGCCAGCAGCTCCCTCGTGGACAGGGGGCGCGGTCAGCCCCAGCATTTT	CASSSLVDRGRGQPQHF
TRBV7-3	once	NA	TRBJ1-1	13	TGTGCCAGCAGCTTAACCAGGAACACTGAAGCTTTCTTT	CASSLTRNTEAFF
TRBV7-9	NA	NA	TRBJ2-3	15	TGTGCCAGCAGCCTAGAGGGGGATAACACAGATACGCAGTATTTT	CASSLEGDNTDTQYF
TRBV5-1	NA	NA	TRBJ1-5	15	TGCGCCAGCAGCTTGGAGGGGGGGGGCAATCAGCCCCAGCATTTT	CASSLEGGGNQPQHF
TRBV10-3	once	TRBD1	TRBJ2-5	15	TGTGCCATCGGGCGACAGGGGGGGATTCAAGAGACCCAGTACTTC	CAIGRQGGIQETQYF
TRBV7-9	once	TRBD1	TRBJ1-2	18	TGTGCCAGCAGCCGGACAGGCTCCGCCGCCGCTTTTAACTATGGCTACACCTTC	CASSRTGSAAAFNYGYTF
TRBV2	once	TRBD2	TRBJ2-5	15	TGTGCCAGCAGTGTAAGCGGGGCCCCCCAAGAGACCCAGTACTTC	CASSVSGAPQETQYF
TRBV6-4	NA	NA	TRBJ1-1	15	TGTGCCAGCAGGCGGGACGGCCAAGGGGACACTGAAGCTTTCTTT	CASRRDGQGDTEAFF
TRBV7-6	NA	NA	TRBJ1-1	16	TGTGCCAGCAGCTTAAACGCCCTCCGGGCGGGCACTGAAGCTTTCTTT	CASSLNALRAGTEAFF
TRBV5-1	NA	NA	TRBJ1-4	14	TGCGCCAGCAGCTTCGGAGCAACTAATGAAAAACTGTTTTTT	CASSFGATNEKLFF
TRBV29-1	NA	NA	TRBJ2-4	12	TGCAGCGTAAGGGGGAGGGATAACATTCAGTACTTC	CSVRGRDNIQYF
TRBV7-2	once	TRBD1	TRBJ2-1	16	TGTGCCAGCAGCCAGGGGGCTACGAGCTCCTACAATGAGCAGTTCTTC	CASSQGATSSYNEQFF
TRBV19	NA	TRBD1	TRBJ1-2	15	TGTGCCAGTAGCCCCCCTCGGGACAGGGTAAATGGCTACACCTTC	CASSPPRDRVNGYTF
TRBV2	NA	TRBD1	TRBJ1-5	15	TGTGCCAGCAGTGACAGGGACAGAGGCAATCAGCCCCAGCATTTT	CASSDRDRGNQPQHF
TRBV13	NA	NA	TRBJ2-1	15	TGTGCCAGCAGCCCCCAAGTCAGCGGACACAATGAGCAGTTCTTC	CASSPQVSGHNEQFF
TRBV5-5	NA	TRBD2	TRBJ2-7	14	TGTGCCAGCAGCTTTCGGGGGGGCTCCTACGAGCAGTACTTC	CASSFRGGSYEQYF
TRBV27	NA	TRBD1	TRBJ2-7	15	TGTGCCAGCAGTCCCGCCCGGACAGGCTCCTACGAGCAGTACTTC	CASSPARTGSYEQYF
TRBV9	NA	TRBD1	TRBJ1-3	13	TGTGCCACTGGGACAGGACTTGGAAACACCATATATTTT	CATGTGLGNTIYF
TRBV29-1	once	TRBD1	TRBJ1-1	12	TGCAGCGGGACAGGGCTCTCCACTGAAGCTTTCTTT	CSGTGLSTEAFF
TRBV6-1	NA	NA	TRBJ1-5	14	TGTGCCAGCAGTCAGGGTATTGGCAATCAGCCCCAGCATTTT	CASSQGIGNQPQHF
TRBV13	NA	NA	TRBJ2-7	17	TGTGCCAGCAGCCGTGTTGCACAGGGACGATCCCCCTACGAGCAGTACTTC	CASSRVAQGRSPYEQYF
TRBV19	NA	NA	TRBJ2-1	19	TGTGCCAGTAGTATTGGTAGAACGGTGGCCCAGCGCTCCTACAATGAGCAGTTCTTC	CASSIGRTVAQRSYNEQFF
TRBV2	once	NA	TRBJ2-7	12	TGTGCCAGCAGCTTGAACTCGTACGAGCAGTACTTC	CASSLNSYEQYF
TRBV7-9	NA	NA	TRBJ2-5	11	TGTGCCAGCAGCCCGGGGGAGACCCAGTACTTC	CASSPGETQYF
TRBV11-2	NA	TRBD1	TRBJ2-7	17	TGTGCCAGCAGCTTATCAAGGGGGCGGTTAAGGACCTACGAGCAGTACTTC	CASSLSRGRLRTYEQYF
TRBV28	NA	TRBD1	TRBJ2-1	14	TGTGCCAGCATTCCAGGGGGTTGGGACAATGAGCAGTTCTTC	CASIPGGWDNEQFF
TRBV5-1	once	NA	TRBJ2-3	14	TGCGCCAGCAGCTTGGGGGGGGGCACAGATACGCAGTATTTT	CASSLGGGTDTQYF
TRBV7-6	NA	NA	TRBJ2-1	17	TGTGCCAGCAGCTTAGTGGGACACTCTAGCTCCTACAATGAGCAGTTCTTC	CASSLVGHSSSYNEQFF
TRBV5-6	NA	TRBD1	TRBJ1-2	15	TGTGCCAGCAGCTTGGCAGCAGGGGGCGATTATGGCTACACCTTC	CASSLAAGGDYGYTF
TRBV4-1	NA	NA	TRBJ2-7	15	TGCGCCAGCAGCCAAGCCCGGGGTTTCTCGGGAGAGCAGTACTTC	CASSQARGFSGEQYF
TRBV6-1	NA	NA	TRBJ2-1	11	TGTGCCAGCAAGGAGGTCAATGAGCAGTTCTTC	CASKEVNEQFF
TRBV30	NA	TRBD1	TRBJ2-7	16	TGTGCCTGGAGCGCGGGACAGGGCTACTACTACTACGAGCAGTACTTC	CAWSAGQGYYYYEQYF
TRBV27	NA	NA	TRBJ1-4	16	TGTGCCAGCAGCCCCGGACAGCAAGTAAAAGGGGAAAAACTGTTTTTT	CASSPGQQVKGEKLFF